Presented here are 20 T cell receptor beta chains from one specimen sequenced in a study of technical replicates of blood from several donors. Sequencing was performed with immunoSEQ multiplex PCR; in TCRdb, only in-frame clones are kept and a portion is missing. This table has 35,000 to 50,000 clones, about 96% appearing once. The specimen was T cells isolated from PBMCs. The receptors come from a human donor in good health.

The sample holds one count of this clone. The chain links TRBV4-1 to TRBJ2-7; TRBD2 matches 7 bases. The V and J ends lost 0 bases and 0 bases, in that order; junction bases with no gene match: 8. Per the germline V gene, CDR1 is MGHRA and CDR2 is YSYEKL. The CDR3 runs to 17 residues. The CDR3 DNA reads TGCGCCAGCAGCCAAGATATTGCGGGAGTAATCTCCTACGAGCAGTACTTC. Translated: CASSQDIAGVISYEQYF.

The V and J genes are TRBV28 and TRBJ1-5; 9 bases match TRBD1. Germline V gene data show CDR1 as MDHEN and CDR2 as SYDVKM. V was clipped by 5 bases and J by 4 bases; unmatched bases: 12. The CDR3 length is 17 residues. CDR3 loop: CASSRTGAHYNNQPQHF. DNA of the CDR3: TGTGCCAGCAGTCGGACAGGGGCCCACTATAATAATCAGCCCCAGCATTTT.

The chain has TRBV11-1 and TRBJ2-5; 7 bases agree with TRBD2. Germline-derived CDR1 and CDR2 are SGHAT and FQDESV (reference sequence). The CDR3 sequence is 15 residues long. V gave up 2 bases and J gave up 4 bases; unmatched junction bases: 7. The CDR3 spells CASSLWGGSGETQYF. CDR3 coding DNA: TGTGCCAGCAGCTTATGGGGCGGGAGTGGAGAGACCCAGTACTTC.

The chain recombines TRBV9 with TRBJ2-3; unclear D gene. Per germline, CDR1 SGDLS and CDR2 YYNGEE. Trimming stripped 0 bases from V and 0 bases from J, with 14 bases between. CDR3 length: 17 residues. The CDR3 DNA reads TGTGCCAGCAGCGTAGCCCCGACTCGTTCTAGCACAGATACGCAGTATTTT. As protein: CASSVAPTRSSTDTQYF.

In its sample, this clone was seen once. The rearrangement uses TRBV7-3 and TRBJ2-1, with D possibly TRBD2 on 5 matching bases. The ends were cut back, 3 bases at V and 7 bases at J, with 10 bases in the middle. Germline V gene sequence: CDR1 SGHTA, CDR2 FQGTGA. CDR3 size: 13 residues. CDR3 in DNA: TGTGCCAGCAGCTTGGGAGTCCTTAATGAGCAGTTCTTC. Residues: CASSLGVLNEQFF.

This clone occurred once. The rearrangement uses TRBV19 and TRBJ1-2; D not resolved. Trimming stripped 6 bases from V and 2 bases from J, with 4 bases between. The germline V gene has CDR1 LNHDA and CDR2 SQIVND (reference sequence). The CDR3 length is 11 residues. In DNA form, the CDR3 reads TGTGCCAGTAGGAGGAACTATGGCTACACCTTC. It codes for CASRRNYGYTF.

The J gene is TRBJ2-7, the V gene TRBV4-1; possibly TRBD2 for D (5 bases). The V end was cut by 4 bases, the J end by 2 bases, with 15 bases between. The CDR3 covers 15 residues. Germline V gives CDR1 MGHRA, CDR2 YSYEKL. CDR3 region: CASSRGEGSAYEQYF. The DNA of the CDR3 is TGCGCCAGCAGCCGCGGAGAGGGATCGGCCTACGAGCAGTACTTC.

The rearrangement joins TRBV27 to TRBJ2-5, with unresolved D. Trimming shortened V by 1 base and J by 5 bases, and 11 bases separated the two germline ends. The CDR3 sequence is 14 residues long. Germline V gives CDR1 MNHEY, CDR2 SMNVEV (reference sequence). CDR3 DNA: TGTGCCAGCAGTTTATTACTGAACCTGGAGACCCAGTACTTC. Translating gives CASSLLLNLETQYF.

This rearrangement joins TRBV28 to TRBJ1-4, with a possible D match to TRBD1 (6 bases). The CDR3 loop spans 13 amino acids. Germline-derived CDR1 and CDR2 are MDHEN and SYDVKM. Trimming cost V 6 bases and J 7 bases, with 12 bases left between them. This CDR3 is CASRWGRGEKLFF. CDR3 nucleotides: TGTGCCAGCAGATGGGGCAGGGGTGAAAAACTGTTTTTT. Supplemented by reference TRBV28 and TRBJ1-4, the full variable domain reads DVKVTQSSRYLVKRTGEKVFLECVQDMDHENMFWYRQDPGLGLRLIYFSYDVKMKEKGDIPEGYSVSREKKERFSLILESASTNQTSMYLCASRWGRGEKLFFGSGTQLSVL.

This chain links TRBV28 with TRBJ1-1; D remains unclear. CDR3 length: 14 amino acids. The germline V and J ends were trimmed by 2 bases and 1 base, with 8 bases remaining between them. Germline V gene data show CDR1 as MDHEN and CDR2 as SYDVKM. CDR3 loop: CASSLVQQNTEAFF. CDR3 DNA sequence: TGTGCCAGCAGTTTAGTACAGCAGAACACTGAAGCTTTCTTT.

The rearrangement uses TRBV4-3 and TRBJ2-1, with 15 bases fitting TRBD2. With V trimmed by 0 bases and J by 5 bases, 8 bases remained unmatched. This CDR3 is built from 19 residues. Germline-derived CDR1 and CDR2 are LGHNA and YSLEER. CDR3 DNA: TGCGCCAGCAGCCAAGATTTCCATGGGACTAGCGGGAGGCACAATGAGCAGTTCTTC. The encoded protein is CASSQDFHGTSGRHNEQFF.

This chain links TRBV18 with TRBJ1-1; TRBD1 aligns across 10 bases. The CDR3 contains 15 residues. Losses at the gene ends were 6 bases for V and 7 bases for J; bases not matched to a gene: 11. The germline gives CDR1 KGHSH, CDR2 LQKENI. CDR3 region: CASSLTRTGGGEAFF. CDR3 nucleotide sequence: TGTGCCAGCTCCCTGACTCGGACAGGGGGAGGTGAAGCTTTCTTT.

V and J are TRBV5-1 and TRBJ2-3; 8 bases are a match to TRBD2. Losses at the gene ends were 3 bases for V and 4 bases for J; bases not matched to a gene: 4. This CDR3 region has 14 residues. Germline CDR1 reads SGHRS; CDR2 reads YFSETQ. Written as DNA, the CDR3 is TGCGCCAGCAGCTGGGCGGGGGGACCAGATACGCAGTATTTT. Protein: CASSWAGGPDTQYF.

J is TRBJ1-2 and V is TRBV6-6, with 7 positions matching TRBD1. Trimming removed 6 bases from V and 2 bases from J; junction bases left unmatched: 3. Germline V lookup: CDR1 MNHNY, CDR2 SVGAGI (reference sequence). This CDR3 contains 13 residues. In DNA form, the CDR3 reads TGTGCCAGCAGCGTGACAGGGAACTATGGCTACACCTTC. Residues: CASSVTGNYGYTF.

CDR3 in DNA: TGTGCCAGCAGCCAATTGAGTGGGGCCACAGATACGCAGTATTTT. Its translation is CASSQLSGATDTQYF. This chain uses TRBV16 with TRBJ2-3; tentative D call: TRBD1 (5 bases). The CDR3 extends over 15 amino acids. Trimming cost V 1 base and J 2 bases, with 10 bases left between them. Germline V gene lookup returns CDR1 KGHSY and CDR2 FQNENV.

The J gene is TRBJ2-5, the V gene TRBV18; a weak D match, TRBD1 (6 bases). From germline, CDR1 is KGHSH and CDR2 LQKENI. Trimming took off 6 bases at V and 5 bases at J, with 16 bases between the two ends. CDR3 length: 14 residues. The CDR3 region is CASSEQGFGETQYF. Here the CDR3 DNA reads TGTGCCAGCTCGGAACAGGGCTTTGGGGAGACCCAGTACTTC.

CDR3 protein: CASSEQRADTQYF. The CDR3 DNA reads TGTGCCAGCAGTGAGCAGAGGGCAGATACGCAGTATTTT. The gene calls are TRBV6-1 and TRBJ2-3; maybe TRBD2 (5 bases). The ends were cut back, 3 bases at V and 4 bases at J, with 8 bases in the middle. Looked up from germline, CDR1 is MNHNS and CDR2 is SASEGT. The CDR3 totals 13 residues.

This clone was observed once. The chain couples TRBV5-8 to TRBJ1-5, with TRBD1 as a possible D gene (5 bases). Trimming cost V 1 base and J 2 bases, with 19 bases left between them. CDR1 and CDR2 (germline): SGHTS, YDEGEE. The length of the CDR3 is 18 residues. DNA of the CDR3: TGTGCCAGCAGCTTGATCTATTTACTTGGGGCAGGCAATCAGCCCCAGCATTTT. Residues: CASSLIYLLGAGNQPQHF.

This chain connects TRBV19 to TRBJ1-1; D not resolved. Between the trimmed V and J ends, which lost 3 bases and 8 bases, there was a span of 16 bases. Per germline, CDR1 LNHDA and CDR2 SQIVND (reference sequence). This CDR3 is built from 14 residues. The CDR3 spells CASSIRSGLPEAFF. The CDR3 coding sequence is TGTGCCAGTAGTATTCGCTCAGGACTCCCCGAAGCTTTCTTT.

This chain links TRBV7-8 with TRBJ2-1; no clear D gene. Deletions cut 6 bases from V and 6 bases from J, with 12 bases between. Germline V gene sequence: CDR1 SGHVS, CDR2 FQNEAQ. This CDR3 comprises 13 residues. The CDR3 DNA follows: TGTGCCAGCAGTCTAGGCCCGGCCAATGAGCAGTTCTTC. Translated, it gives CASSLGPANEQFF.